Given below is one TCR beta chain in context. These data originate in a study of shared clonotypes between healthy human individuals. V lost 1 base and J lost 9, with 7 bases in between. The V gene's germline CDR1 is MNHNS and CDR2 SASEGT. CDR3 size: 12 residues. Produced via immunoSEQ multiplex PCR; TCRdb's table is partial and in-frame only. The profile covers fewer than 600,000 clones, with 79% appearing a single time and 10% to 15% taken by the ten largest. The chain has TRBV6-1 and TRBJ1-3; D unresolved. The source of this sequence is a woman in her thirties or forties in good health. Some clones in this sample may be carry-over from other donors' samples. The material sequenced was PBMCs. The CDR3 is CASSEGVVTIYF. CDR3 in DNA: TGTGCCAGCAGTGAAGGGGTCGTCACCATATATTTT.